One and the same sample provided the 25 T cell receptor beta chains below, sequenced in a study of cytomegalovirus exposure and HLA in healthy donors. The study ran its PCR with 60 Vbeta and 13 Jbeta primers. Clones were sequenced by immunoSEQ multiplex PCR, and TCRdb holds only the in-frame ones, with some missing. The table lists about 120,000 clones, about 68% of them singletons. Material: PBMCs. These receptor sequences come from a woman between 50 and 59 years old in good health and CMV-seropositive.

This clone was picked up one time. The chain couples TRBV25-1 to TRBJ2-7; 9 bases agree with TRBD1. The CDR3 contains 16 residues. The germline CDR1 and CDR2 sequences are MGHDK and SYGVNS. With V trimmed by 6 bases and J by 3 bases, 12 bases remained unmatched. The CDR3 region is CASSTIGDRADYEQYF. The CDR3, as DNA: TGTGCCAGCAGCACGATAGGGGACAGGGCCGACTACGAGCAGTACTTC.

CDR3 in amino acids: CASSSGTYQETQYF. The CDR3 nucleotides read TGTGCCAGCAGCAGCGGGACATACCAAGAGACCCAGTACTTC. This chain uses TRBV5-6 with TRBJ2-5; D might be TRBD2 (7 bases). The germline V gene has CDR1 SGHDT and CDR2 YYEEEE. V lost 4 bases and J 0 bases, leaving 10 bases between the germline ends. This CDR3 spans 14 amino acids.

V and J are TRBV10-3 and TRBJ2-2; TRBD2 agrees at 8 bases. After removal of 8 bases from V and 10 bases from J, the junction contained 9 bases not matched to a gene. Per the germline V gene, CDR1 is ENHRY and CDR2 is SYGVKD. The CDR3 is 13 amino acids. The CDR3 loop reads CAISWGGGSELFF. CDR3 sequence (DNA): TGTGCCATCTCCTGGGGCGGGGGGTCGGAGCTGTTTTTT.

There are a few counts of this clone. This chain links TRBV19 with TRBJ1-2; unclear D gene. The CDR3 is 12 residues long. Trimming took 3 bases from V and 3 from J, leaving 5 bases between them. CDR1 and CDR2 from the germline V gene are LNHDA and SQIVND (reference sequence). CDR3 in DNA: TGTGCCAGTAGTATCGCAGACTATGGCTACACCTTC. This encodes CASSIADYGYTF.

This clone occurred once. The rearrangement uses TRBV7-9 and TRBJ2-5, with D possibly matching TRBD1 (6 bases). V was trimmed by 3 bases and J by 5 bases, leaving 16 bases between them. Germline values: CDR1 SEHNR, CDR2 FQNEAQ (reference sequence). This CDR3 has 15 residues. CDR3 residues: CASSFGQGTGETQYF. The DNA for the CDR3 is TGTGCCAGCAGCTTTGGGCAGGGGACGGGGGAGACCCAGTACTTC. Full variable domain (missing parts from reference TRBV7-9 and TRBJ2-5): DTGVSQNPRHKITKRGQNVTFRCDPISEHNRLYWYRQTLGQGPEFLTYFQNEAQLEKSRLLSDRFSAERPKGSFSTLEIQRTEQGDSAMYLCASSFGQGTGETQYFGPGTRLLVL.

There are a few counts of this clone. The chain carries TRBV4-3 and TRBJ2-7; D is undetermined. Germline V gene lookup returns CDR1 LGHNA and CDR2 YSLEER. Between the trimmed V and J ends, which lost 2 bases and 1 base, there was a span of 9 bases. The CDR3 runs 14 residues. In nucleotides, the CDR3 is TGCGCCAGCAGCCAACAGTACATTTCCTACGAGCAGTACTTC. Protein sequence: CASSQQYISYEQYF.

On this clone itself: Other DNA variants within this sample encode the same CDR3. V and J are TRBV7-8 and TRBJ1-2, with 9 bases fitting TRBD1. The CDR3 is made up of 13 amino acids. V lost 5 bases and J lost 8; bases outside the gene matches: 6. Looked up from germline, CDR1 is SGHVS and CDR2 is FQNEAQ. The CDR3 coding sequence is TGTGCCAGCAGCCTAGGGACAGGGTACGGCTACACCTTC. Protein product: CASSLGTGYGYTF. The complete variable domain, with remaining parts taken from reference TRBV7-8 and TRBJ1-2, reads GAGVSQSPRYKVAKRGQDVALRCDPISGHVSLFWYQQALGQGPEFLTYFQNEAQLDKSGLPSDRFFAERPEGSVSTLKIQRTQQEDSAVYLCASSLGTGYGYTFGSGTRLTVV.

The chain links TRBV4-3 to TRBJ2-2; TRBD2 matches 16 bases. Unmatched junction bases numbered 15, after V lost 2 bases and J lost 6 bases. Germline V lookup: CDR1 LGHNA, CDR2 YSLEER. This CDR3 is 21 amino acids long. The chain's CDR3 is CASSQTWGLAGGKRQPGELFF. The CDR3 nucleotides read TGCGCCAGCAGCCAAACATGGGGACTAGCGGGGGGGAAAAGGCAACCCGGGGAGCTGTTTTTT.

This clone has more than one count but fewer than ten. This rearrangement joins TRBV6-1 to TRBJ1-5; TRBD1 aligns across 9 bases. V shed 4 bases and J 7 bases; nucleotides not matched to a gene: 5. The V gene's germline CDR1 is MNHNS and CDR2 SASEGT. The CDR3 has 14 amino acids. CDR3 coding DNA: TGTGCCAGCAGTGTCCGACAGGGGGAACAGCCCCAGCATTTT. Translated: CASSVRQGEQPQHF.

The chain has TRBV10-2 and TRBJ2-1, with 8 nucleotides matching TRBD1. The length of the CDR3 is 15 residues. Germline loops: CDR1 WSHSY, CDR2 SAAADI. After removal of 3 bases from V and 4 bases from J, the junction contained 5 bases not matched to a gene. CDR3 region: CASSEGDRTYNEQFF. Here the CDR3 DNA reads TGCGCCAGCAGTGAAGGGGACAGGACTTACAATGAGCAGTTCTTC.

The CDR3 DNA reads TGTGCCAGCAGTCCGACAGGGGCTAGCAATCAGCCCCAGCATTTT. This sequence encodes CASSPTGASNQPQHF. V is TRBV28 and J is TRBJ1-5; 8 bases fit TRBD1. Per germline, CDR1 MDHEN and CDR2 SYDVKM. V lost 5 bases, J lost 0 bases, and 3 bases stayed unmatched. The CDR3 totals 15 residues.

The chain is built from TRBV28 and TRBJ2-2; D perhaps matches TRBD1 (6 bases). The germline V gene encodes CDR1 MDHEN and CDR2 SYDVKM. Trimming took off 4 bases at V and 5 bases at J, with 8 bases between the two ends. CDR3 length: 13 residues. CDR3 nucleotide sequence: TGTGCCAGCAGTTCCACAGGGACCGGGGAGCTGTTTTTT. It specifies CASSSTGTGELFF.

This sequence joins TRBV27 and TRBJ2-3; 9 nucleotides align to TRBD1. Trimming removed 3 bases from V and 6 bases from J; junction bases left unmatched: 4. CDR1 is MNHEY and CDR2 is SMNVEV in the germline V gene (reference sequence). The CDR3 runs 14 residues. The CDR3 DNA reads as TGTGCCAGCAGTTTTCCAGGGACAGGGGATACGCAGTATTTT. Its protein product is CASSFPGTGDTQYF.

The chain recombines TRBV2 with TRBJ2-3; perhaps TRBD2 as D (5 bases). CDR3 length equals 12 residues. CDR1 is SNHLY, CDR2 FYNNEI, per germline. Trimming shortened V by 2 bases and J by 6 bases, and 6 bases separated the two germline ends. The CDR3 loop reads CASSEREDTQYF. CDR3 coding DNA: TGTGCCAGCAGTGAAAGGGAGGATACGCAGTATTTT.

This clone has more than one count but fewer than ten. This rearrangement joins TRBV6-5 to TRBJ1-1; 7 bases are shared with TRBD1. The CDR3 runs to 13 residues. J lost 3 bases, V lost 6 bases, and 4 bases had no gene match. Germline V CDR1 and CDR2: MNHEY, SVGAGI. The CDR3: CASSYTGDTEAFF. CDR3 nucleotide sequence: TGTGCCAGCAGCTATACAGGGGACACTGAAGCTTTCTTT.

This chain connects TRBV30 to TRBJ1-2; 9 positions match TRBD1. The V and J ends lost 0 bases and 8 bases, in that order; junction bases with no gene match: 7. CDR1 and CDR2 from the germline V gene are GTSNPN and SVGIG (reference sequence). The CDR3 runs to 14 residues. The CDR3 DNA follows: TGTGCCTGGAGTGTACAGGGACAGGGACTCGGCTACACCTTC. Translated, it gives CAWSVQGQGLGYTF.

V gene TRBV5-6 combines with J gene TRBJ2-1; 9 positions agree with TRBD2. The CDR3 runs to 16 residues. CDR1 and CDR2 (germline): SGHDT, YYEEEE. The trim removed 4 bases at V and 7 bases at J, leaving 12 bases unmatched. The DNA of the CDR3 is TGTGCCAGCAGCGGACCGGGACTAGCAAATCGGAATGAGCAGTTCTTC. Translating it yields CASSGPGLANRNEQFF. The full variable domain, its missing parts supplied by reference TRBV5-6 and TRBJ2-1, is DAGVTQSPTHLIKTRGQQVTLRCSPKSGHDTVSWYQQALGQGPQFIFQYYEEEERQRGNFPDRFSGHQFPNYSSELNVNALLLGDSALYLCASSGPGLANRNEQFFGPGTRLTVL.

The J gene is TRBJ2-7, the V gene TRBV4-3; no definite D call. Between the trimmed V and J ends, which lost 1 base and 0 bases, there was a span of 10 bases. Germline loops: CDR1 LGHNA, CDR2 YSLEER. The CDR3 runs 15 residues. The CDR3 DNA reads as TGCGCCAGCAGCCAAGGAATAGAGCCCTCCTACGAGCAGTACTTC. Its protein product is CASSQGIEPSYEQYF.

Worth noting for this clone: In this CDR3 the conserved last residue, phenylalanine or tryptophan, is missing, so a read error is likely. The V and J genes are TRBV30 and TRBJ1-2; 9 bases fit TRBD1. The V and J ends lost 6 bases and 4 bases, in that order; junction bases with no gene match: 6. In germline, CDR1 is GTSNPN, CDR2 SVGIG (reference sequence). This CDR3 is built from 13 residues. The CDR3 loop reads CACSPQGAYGYTV. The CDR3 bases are TGTGCCTGCTCCCCACAGGGGGCCTATGGCTACACCGTC.

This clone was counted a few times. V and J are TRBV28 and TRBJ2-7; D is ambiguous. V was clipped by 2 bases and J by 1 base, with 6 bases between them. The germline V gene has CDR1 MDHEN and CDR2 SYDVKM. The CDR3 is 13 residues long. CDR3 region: CASSLRRSYEQYF. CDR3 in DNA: TGTGCCAGCAGTTTACGCAGATCCTACGAGCAGTACTTC. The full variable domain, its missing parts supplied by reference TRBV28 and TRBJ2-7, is DVKVTQSSRYLVKRTGEKVFLECVQDMDHENMFWYRQDPGLGLRLIYFSYDVKMKEKGDIPEGYSVSREKKERFSLILESASTNQTSMYLCASSLRRSYEQYFGPGTRLTVT.

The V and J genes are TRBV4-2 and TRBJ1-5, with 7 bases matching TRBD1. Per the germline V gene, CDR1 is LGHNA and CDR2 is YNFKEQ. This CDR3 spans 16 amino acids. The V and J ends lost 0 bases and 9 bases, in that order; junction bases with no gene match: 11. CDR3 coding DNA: TGTGCCAGCAGCCAAGATGGGGACAGACCTCTATGGCCCCAGCATTTT. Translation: CASSQDGDRPLWPQHF.

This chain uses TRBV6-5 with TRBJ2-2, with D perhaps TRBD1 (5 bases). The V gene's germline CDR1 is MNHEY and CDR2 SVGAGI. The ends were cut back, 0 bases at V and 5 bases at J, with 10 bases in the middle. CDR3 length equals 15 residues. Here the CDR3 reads CASSYSRQGTGELFF. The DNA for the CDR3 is TGTGCCAGCAGTTACTCGAGGCAGGGAACCGGGGAGCTGTTTTTT.

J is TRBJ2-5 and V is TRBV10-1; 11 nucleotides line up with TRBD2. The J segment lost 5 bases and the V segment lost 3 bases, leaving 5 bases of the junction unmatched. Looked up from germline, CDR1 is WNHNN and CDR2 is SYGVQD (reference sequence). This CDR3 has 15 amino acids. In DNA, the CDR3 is TGCGCCAGCAGTGATCTGACTAGCGGGGTGGAGACCCAGTACTTC. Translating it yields CASSDLTSGVETQYF.

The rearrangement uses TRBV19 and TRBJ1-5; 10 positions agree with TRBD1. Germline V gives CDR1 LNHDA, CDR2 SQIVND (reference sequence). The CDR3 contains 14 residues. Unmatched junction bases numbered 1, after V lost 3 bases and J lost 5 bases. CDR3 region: CASSMGTGDQPQHF. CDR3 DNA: TGTGCCAGTAGTATGGGGACAGGGGATCAGCCCCAGCATTTT.

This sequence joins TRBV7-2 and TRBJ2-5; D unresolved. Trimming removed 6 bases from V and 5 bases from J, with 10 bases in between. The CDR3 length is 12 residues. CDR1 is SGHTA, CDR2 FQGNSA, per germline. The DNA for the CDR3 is TGTGCCAGCAGTCTCGGTTCCGAGACCCAGTACTTC. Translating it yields CASSLGSETQYF.